The present entry profiles one T cell receptor (beta chain) with its context. Its cognate antigen is unknown. CDR1 SGHRS and CDR2 YFSETQ come from the germline V gene. V lost 0 bases to trimming and J lost 6 bases, with 22 bases between them. CDR3 length: 17 amino acids. These data come from a study of response to subunit inactivated influenza vaccine. General study points: Only a handful of new T cells, the authors suggested, are recruited with each seasonal influenza vaccination.

TCRdb called the RT-PCR reads again in MiXCR, with one record for every CDR3 protein. The sample lists 750,000 to 850,000 distinct CDR3 sequences; approximately 18% were seen once. The sample here was PBMCs from blood, taken 4 to 6 days after vaccination. This TCR came from a middle-aged man who received an inactivated influenza vaccine. This chain connects TRBV5-1 to TRBJ2-7; no clear D gene. CDR3 DNA: TGCGCCAGCAGCTTGGACAGTCCGGATTCCCTAATCTCCGAGCAGTACTTC. Residues: CASSLDSPDSLISEQYF.